These 14 T cell receptor beta chains share one sample of origin, sequenced in a study of blood T cell repertoires in COVID-19. Clones were sequenced by immunoSEQ multiplex PCR, and TCRdb holds only the in-frame ones, with some missing. The sample has around 180,000 clones; about four fifths are singletons. The sequenced sample was peripheral blood. The source of these receptors is a woman older than 75 with COVID-19, enrolled during active disease.

The chain uses TRBV5-1 and TRBJ1-1; D not certain. The CDR3 runs to 14 residues. Germline V gene sequence: CDR1 SGHRS, CDR2 YFSETQ. Deletions cut 0 bases from V and 2 bases from J, with 8 bases between. CDR3 DNA: TGCGCCAGCAGCTTGGCCGTAGCAAACACTGAAGCTTTCTTT. Translating gives CASSLAVANTEAFF.

The chain has TRBV29-1 and TRBJ2-7, with 7 positions matching TRBD1. The ends lost 3 bases at V and 1 base at J; junction bases unmatched: 3. This CDR3 is built from 13 residues. Germline V lookup: CDR1 SQVTM, CDR2 ANQGSEA. The CDR3 nucleotides are TGCAGCGTTGAGACAGGGCGTTCCTACGAGCAGTACTTC. This translates into CSVETGRSYEQYF.

The chain has TRBV28 and TRBJ2-4; perhaps TRBD1 as D (6 bases). The V and J ends lost 10 bases and 3 bases respectively, with 22 bases between them. The length of the CDR3 is 16 residues. Germline V lookup: CDR1 MDHEN, CDR2 SYDVKM. CDR3 nucleotides: TGTGCCACTGAGACCGGGGACATAGTGGGCAAAAACATTCAGTACTTC. Translation gives CATETGDIVGKNIQYF.

The chain is built from TRBV4-2 and TRBJ2-1; D may be TRBD2 (6 bases). The CDR3 runs 16 residues. CDR1 and CDR2 (germline): LGHNA, YNFKEQ. The V gene lost 1 base and the J gene lost 2 bases, with 12 bases spanning the gap. The CDR3 nucleotides are TGTGCCAGCAGCCAAGCGTTAGCGGCCCCCTACAATGAGCAGTTCTTC. The encoded protein is CASSQALAAPYNEQFF.

CDR3 protein: CASSLSLPGNNSPLHF. The CDR3 region has the DNA TGTGCCAGCAGCTTGTCGCTCCCAGGGAATAATTCACCCCTCCACTTT. This sequence joins TRBV5-8 and TRBJ1-6, with a weak D call TRBD1 (5 bases). V dropped 1 base and J dropped 5 bases, with 13 bases sitting between them. This CDR3 is built from 16 residues. Germline values: CDR1 SGHTS, CDR2 YDEGEE.

CDR3 region: CASMQEVGFGNQPQHF. CDR3 nucleotides: TGTGCCAGCATGCAGGAGGTTGGTTTTGGCAATCAGCCCCAGCATTTT. This chain uses TRBV2 with TRBJ1-5; D unclear. CDR1 SNHLY and CDR2 FYNNEI come from the germline V gene. V shed 7 bases and J shed 2 bases, with 18 bases lying between them. The CDR3 consists of 16 residues. The complete variable domain, with remaining parts taken from reference TRBV2 and TRBJ1-5, reads EPEVTQTPSHQVTQMGQEVILRCVPISNHLYFYWYRQILGQKVEFLVSFYNNEISEKSEIFDDQFSVERPDGSNFTLKIRSTKLEDSAMYFCASMQEVGFGNQPQHFGDGTRLSIL.

The gene calls are TRBV19 and TRBJ2-5, with 7 bases lining up with TRBD2. CDR3 length: 16 amino acids. Per the germline V gene, CDR1 is LNHDA and CDR2 is SQIVND (reference sequence). With 3 bases clipped from V and 0 bases from J, the junction kept 7 bases outside the gene matches. The CDR3 region is CASSISVAGDQETQYF. The CDR3 DNA is TGTGCCAGTAGTATCTCGGTAGCGGGCGACCAAGAGACCCAGTACTTC.

The gene calls are TRBV5-5 and TRBJ2-3, with D possibly being TRBD2 (5 bases). CDR3 size: 16 residues. The ends were cut back, 0 bases at V and 1 base at J, with 12 bases in the middle. Germline CDR1 and CDR2: SGHKS and YYEKEE (reference sequence). The CDR3 protein is CASSLVVRVGTDTQYF. The CDR3 nucleotides read TGTGCCAGCAGCTTGGTAGTGAGGGTCGGCACAGATACGCAGTATTTT.

This chain connects TRBV4-3 to TRBJ1-4; D may be TRBD1 (5 bases). The CDR3 sequence is 16 residues long. Germline assignment: CDR1 LGHNA and CDR2 YSLEER. Trimming removed 0 bases at V and 0 bases at J, with 8 bases between. The CDR3 bases are TGCGCCAGCAGCCAAGATTCGGACACAACTAATGAAAAACTGTTTTTT. Translation gives CASSQDSDTTNEKLFF.

The chain employs TRBV5-1 and TRBJ2-7; D is ambiguous. Germline lookup yields CDR1 SGHRS and CDR2 YFSETQ. The CDR3 sequence is 14 residues long. Trimming left V 1 base short and J 0 bases short, with 8 bases between. CDR3 region: CASSLSINSYEQYF. DNA for the CDR3: TGCGCCAGCAGCTTGTCTATCAACTCCTACGAGCAGTACTTC. Full variable domain (missing parts from reference TRBV5-1 and TRBJ2-7): KAGVTQTPRYLIKTRGQQVTLSCSPISGHRSVSWYQQTPGQGLQFLFEYFSETQRNKGNFPGRFSGRQFSNSRSEMNVSTLELGDSALYLCASSLSINSYEQYFGPGTRLTVT.

The chain links TRBV11-2 to TRBJ2-5, with 7 positions matching TRBD1. The CDR3 has 13 residues. Trimming at V came to 4 bases and at J to 6 bases, leaving 5 bases not matched to a gene. Per germline, CDR1 SGHAT and CDR2 FQNNGV. The CDR3 is CASSSTGLKTQYF. The CDR3 nucleotides are TGTGCCAGCAGCTCGACAGGGTTGAAGACCCAGTACTTC. The full variable domain, with the rest looked up from reference TRBV11-2 and TRBJ2-5, is EAGVAQSPRYKIIEKRQSVAFWCNPISGHATLYWYQQILGQGPKLLIQFQNNGVVDDSQLPKDRFSAERLKGVDSTLKIQPAKLEDSAVYLCASSSTGLKTQYFGPGTRLLVL.

J is TRBJ2-7 and V is TRBV5-4; the match to TRBD1 covers 8 bases. This CDR3 is built from 15 residues. Germline-derived CDR1 and CDR2 are SGHNT and YYREEE (reference sequence). J gave up 0 bases and V 3 bases, and 5 bases lay outside the gene matches. The CDR3 nucleotides are TGTGCCAGCAGCTCCGGGACAGGCATCTCCTACGAGCAGTACTTC. As protein: CASSSGTGISYEQYF.

As DNA, the CDR3 is TGTGCCAGCAGCTCCTGGAGTCAGCCCCAGCATTTT. Its protein is CASSSWSQPQHF. The rearrangement links TRBV7-9 to TRBJ1-5, with D unclear. The CDR3 totals 12 residues. Germline assignment: CDR1 SEHNR and CDR2 FQNEAQ (reference sequence). Between the trimmed V and J ends, which lost 4 bases and 6 bases, there was a span of 7 bases.

V is TRBV5-1 and J is TRBJ1-2, with D maybe TRBD1 (5 bases). CDR3 size: 13 residues. Germline V gene lookup returns CDR1 SGHRS and CDR2 YFSETQ. Deletions cut 3 bases from V and 1 base from J, with 7 bases between. This chain's CDR3 is CASSSDINYGYTF. DNA of the CDR3: TGCGCCAGCAGCTCGGACATTAACTATGGCTACACCTTC.